This TCR beta chain was observed in a study of blood T cell repertoires in COVID-19. Study details: Samples taken during acute and convalescent COVID-19 were collected in the United States, Italy and Spain. The analysed material was cDNA or gDNA that came from T cells, B-cell-depleted T cells, or PBMCs.

TCRdb's table, derived via immunoSEQ multiplex PCR, lists solely in-frame clones and lacks some. The profile shows under 250,000 clones, around four fifths of them singletons. The TCR sequence derives from a man aged 35 to 55 with active or convalescent COVID-19. The sample consisted of peripheral blood.

The CDR3 region is CASSQAQGGGNEKLFF. For the CDR3, the DNA is TGTGCCAGCAGCCAAGCCCAGGGGGGCGGTAATGAAAAACTGTTTTTT. This chain joins TRBV7-2 and TRBJ1-4, with 7 bases matching TRBD1. The CDR3 contains 16 residues. V lost 5 bases to trimming and J lost 4 bases; unmatched junction nucleotides: 10. Germline lookup yields CDR1 SGHTA and CDR2 FQGNSA.